This T cell receptor beta chain was identified during a study of blood T cell repertoires in COVID-19. At the level of the study: Acute and convalescent COVID-19 specimens originated in the United States, Italy and Spain. The cDNA or gDNA used as material had been derived from T cells, B-cell-depleted T cells, or PBMCs.

The authors' processing: Reference gene primer amplification yielded estimated nucleated cell counts. TCRdb's copy holds only in-frame clones and misses some; the assay was immunoSEQ multiplex PCR. D and trimming come from the DNA, and the V and J calls and clone size come from that table. The table records tens of thousands of clones, almost 85% of them present only once. This CDR3 comprises 14 residues. Trimming cost V 5 bases and J 0 bases, with 5 bases left between them. Germline CDR1 reads MDHEN; CDR2 reads SYDVKM. The chain employs TRBV28 and TRBJ1-6; the D is unclear. The clonotype was recovered from a woman aged 80 or over with acute or convalescent COVID-19. Material for sequencing was peripheral blood. DNA for the CDR3: TGTGCCAGCAGTCCAAACTCCTATAATTCACCCCTCCACTTT. Its translation: CASSPNSYNSPLHF.